This T cell receptor (beta chain) was retrieved from a study of glioma-infiltrating T cells after dendritic cell vaccination. PBMC were collected before vaccination, two weeks after the third vaccination, and at progression. Sequencing used immunoSEQ multiplex PCR; TCRdb keeps in-frame clones, though not all of them. The sample includes tens of thousands of clones, approximately 85% of them seen just once. The CDR3 consists of 15 residues. With 8 bases clipped from V and 4 bases from J, the junction kept 7 bases outside the gene matches. Germline V gene sequence: CDR1 WSHSY, CDR2 SAAADI. Material: blood, obtained before dendritic cell vaccination. This TCR was recovered from a human donor with glioblastoma. The chain is built from TRBV10-2 and TRBJ2-2, with TRBD2 matching over 10 bases. CDR3 in amino acids: CASRISGGSTGELFF. The CDR3 region has the DNA TGCGCCAGCCGAATTAGCGGGGGGTCCACCGGGGAGCTGTTTTTT.